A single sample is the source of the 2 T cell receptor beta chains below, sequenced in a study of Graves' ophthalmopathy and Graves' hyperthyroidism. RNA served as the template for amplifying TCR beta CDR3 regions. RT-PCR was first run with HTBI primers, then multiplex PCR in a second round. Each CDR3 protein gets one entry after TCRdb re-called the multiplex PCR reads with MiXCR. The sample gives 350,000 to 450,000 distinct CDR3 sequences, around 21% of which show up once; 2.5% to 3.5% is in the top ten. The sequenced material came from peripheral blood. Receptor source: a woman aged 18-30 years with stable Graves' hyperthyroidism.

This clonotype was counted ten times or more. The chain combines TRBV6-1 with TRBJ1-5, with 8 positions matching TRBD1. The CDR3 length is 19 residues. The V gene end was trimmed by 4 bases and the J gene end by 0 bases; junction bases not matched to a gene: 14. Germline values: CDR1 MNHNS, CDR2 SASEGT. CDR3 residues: CASSGQDRVYWNSNQPQHF. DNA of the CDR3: TGTGCCAGCAGTGGTCAGGACAGGGTCTATTGGAATAGCAATCAGCCCCAGCATTTT.

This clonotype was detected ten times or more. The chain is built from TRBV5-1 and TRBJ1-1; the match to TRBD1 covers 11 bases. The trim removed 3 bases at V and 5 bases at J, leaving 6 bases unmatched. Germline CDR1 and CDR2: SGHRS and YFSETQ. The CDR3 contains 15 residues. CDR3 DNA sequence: TGCGCCAGCAGCTGGGACGGGACAGGGGGAACTGAAGCTTTCTTT. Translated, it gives CASSWDGTGGTEAFF.